The text below deals with one T cell receptor beta chain. Its recognized antigen is unknown. No per-base quality is available; no much larger clone lies one base away. This sample was taken from a study of T cell changes during pregnancy in multiple sclerosis (dated by TCRdb to about 2019). For the study in its entirety: In women with multiple sclerosis, the researchers looked at how the T cell repertoire shifted as pregnancy progressed.

The junction shows trimming of 4 bases on V and 3 bases on J, and the gene matches do not reach 12 bases of it. For CDR1 and CDR2, the germline V gene lists SGHRS and YFSETQ. Including the terminal cysteine and phenylalanine, the CDR3 comprises 16 residues. The DNA shown is the 48-base CDR3, in frame from base 1. Libraries were prepared through the immunoSEQ multiplex PCR assay. TCRdb obtained this table from immuneACCESS and retained in-frame rearrangements with V and J assigned. These tables miss some clones; where compared with another copy, unresolved V genes account for less than half of the shortfall, and the remainder is unexplained. This sample holds some 60,000 clones; around nine tenths were observed only once. The leading ten clones occupy 0.35% to 0.45% of the sample.

The sample consisted of CD4+ T cells from peripheral blood mononuclear cells, taken in the third trimester of pregnancy. This chain joins TRBV5-1 to TRBJ2-5; 7 bases in the middle match TRBD1. This clonotype was obtained from a female donor with multiple sclerosis, enrolled in a pregnancy study. The CDR3 here reads CASSRNTGTVKETQYF. The DNA reads as follows: TGCGCCAGCAGCAGAAACACGGGGACAGTAAAAGAGACCCAGTACTTC.